The entry below describes one T cell receptor beta chain. Its target is unknown. This record belongs to a study of post-analysis software for immune sequencing data. Findings of the study overall: Analysis by F measure revealed that same-batch samples clustered strongly together. TRBV5-6, TRBV5-1 and TRBV20-1 belonged to a set of about five TRBV segments that were more frequent in patients than controls.

Unique molecular identifiers featured in each of the TCR beta cDNA libraries. TCRdb passed the PCR reads through MiXCR, listing each CDR3 protein once. The sample holds hundreds of thousands of distinct CDR3 sequences, approximately 53% seen once. V gave up 6 bases and J gave up 6 bases; unmatched junction bases: 9. Germline CDR1 SQVTM, CDR2 ANQGSEA. This CDR3 has 13 amino acids. The material sequenced was blood. The source is a girl between 10 and 17 years old with multiple sclerosis. The chain uses TRBV29-1 and TRBJ2-7; 9 bases line up with TRBD2. The CDR3 region is CSVNSGSSSEQYF. CDR3 DNA sequence: TGCAGCGTCAATAGCGGGAGCTCATCCGAGCAGTACTTC.